The 9 T cell receptor beta chains reported below all come from one sample, sequenced in a study of blood T cell repertoires in COVID-19. Measured with immunoSEQ multiplex PCR; TCRdb has only the in-frame clones, and not every one. The sample consists of 200,000 to 250,000 clones, around 86% of them appearing once. The sequencing input was peripheral blood. All receptors derive from a woman over 75 with COVID-19, enrolled during active disease.

The V gene is TRBV3-1 (or the pseudogene TRBV3-2), the J gene TRBJ2-1; 7 nucleotides agree with TRBD1. V gave up 1 base and J gave up 7 bases; unmatched junction bases: 7. Germline-derived CDR1 and CDR2 are LGHDT and YNNKEL (reference sequence). This CDR3 comprises 15 residues. The CDR3 here is CASSQARQGVNEQFF. In DNA form, the CDR3 reads TGTGCCAGCAGCCAAGCGCGGCAGGGGGTGAATGAGCAGTTCTTC.

This chain connects TRBV3-1 (or the pseudogene TRBV3-2) to TRBJ2-5; D is perhaps TRBD2 (6 bases). CDR1 and CDR2 (germline): LGHDT, YNNKEL (reference sequence). V was pared by 1 base and J by 5 bases, with 17 bases between. The CDR3 spans 16 residues. This CDR3 reads CASSQVAGNRGETQYF. The CDR3 coding sequence is TGTGCCAGCAGCCAAGTAGCCGGAAATCGGGGGGAGACCCAGTACTTC.

The rearrangement uses TRBV12-3 or TRBV12-4 and TRBJ1-2; D might be TRBD1 (5 bases). CDR3 length: 12 amino acids. Deletions cut 8 bases from V and 8 bases from J, with 15 bases between. CDR3 sequence reads: CASAQGVRGYTF. In DNA form, the CDR3 reads TGTGCCAGCGCTCAAGGGGTCCGAGGCTACACCTTC.

This clone has more than one count but fewer than ten. This rearrangement joins TRBV7-2 to TRBJ1-5; D not certain. The V gene's germline CDR1 is SGHTA and CDR2 FQGNSA. The CDR3 extends over 14 amino acids. Trimming stripped 5 bases from V and 4 bases from J, with 12 bases between. In DNA form, the CDR3 reads TGTGCCAGCAGCCCATCGGGAGCGAATCAGCCCCAGCATTTT. Translation gives CASSPSGANQPQHF.

V gene TRBV5-1 combines with J gene TRBJ1-3, with 7 bases that match TRBD1. V lost 0 bases to trimming and J lost 3 bases; unmatched junction nucleotides: 15. Germline V gene data show CDR1 as SGHRS and CDR2 as YFSETQ. The CDR3 is made up of 19 amino acids. CDR3 amino acids: CASSLALGQENLRGNTIYF. Here the CDR3 DNA reads TGCGCCAGCAGCTTGGCTCTCGGACAGGAAAATCTACGTGGAAACACCATATATTTT.

The rearrangement uses TRBV5-8 and TRBJ1-5; no reliable D call. This CDR3 comprises 14 residues. V was clipped by 2 bases and J by 4 bases, with 10 bases between them. The germline V gene encodes CDR1 SGHTS and CDR2 YDEGEE. This CDR3 is CASSLSVTNQPQHF. CDR3 bases: TGTGCCAGCAGCTTATCAGTCACGAATCAGCCCCAGCATTTT.

The chain employs TRBV4-2 and TRBJ1-1; D is possibly TRBD1 (5 bases). The CDR3 runs to 14 residues. Looked up from germline, CDR1 is LGHNA and CDR2 is YNFKEQ. V was pared by 1 base and J by 6 bases, with 12 bases between. The CDR3 nucleotides are TGTGCCAGCAGCCAAGCTTTTGGCAGGGCTGAAGCTTTCTTT. Translating it yields CASSQAFGRAEAFF.

The CDR3 loop is CASSLVGQGVTEAFF. CDR3 nucleotide sequence: TGCGCCAGCAGCTTGGTGGGACAGGGTGTGACTGAAGCTTTCTTT. This rearrangement joins TRBV5-1 to TRBJ1-1; 9 nucleotides line up with TRBD1. The germline V gene has CDR1 SGHRS and CDR2 YFSETQ. V lost 0 bases to trimming and J lost 5 bases; unmatched junction nucleotides: 5. The CDR3 is 15 amino acids.

The gene calls are TRBV30 and TRBJ2-3; a possible D gene is TRBD1 (7 bases). Germline lookup yields CDR1 GTSNPN and CDR2 SVGIG (reference sequence). Trimming took off 0 bases at V and 0 bases at J, with 10 bases between the two ends. This CDR3 is 15 amino acids long. CDR3 nucleotide sequence: TGTGCCTGGAGTGTAGCAGGGGGGAGCACAGATACGCAGTATTTT. It yields the protein CAWSVAGGSTDTQYF. Full variable domain (remainder filled in from reference TRBV30 and TRBJ2-3): SQTIHQWPATLVQPVGSPLSLECTVEGTSNPNLYWYRQAAGRGLQLLFYSVGIGQISSEVPQNLSASRPQDRQFILSSKKLLLSDSGFYLCAWSVAGGSTDTQYFGPGTRLTVL.